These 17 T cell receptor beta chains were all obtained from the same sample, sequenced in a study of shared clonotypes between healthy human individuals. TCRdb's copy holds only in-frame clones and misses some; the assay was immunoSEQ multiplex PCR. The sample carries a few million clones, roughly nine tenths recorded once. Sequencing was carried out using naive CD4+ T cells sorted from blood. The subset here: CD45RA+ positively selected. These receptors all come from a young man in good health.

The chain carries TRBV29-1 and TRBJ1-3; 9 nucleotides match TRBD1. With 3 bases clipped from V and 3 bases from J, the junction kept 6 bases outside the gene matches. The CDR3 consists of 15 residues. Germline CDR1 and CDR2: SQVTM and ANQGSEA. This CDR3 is CSVDEGQGGGNTIYF. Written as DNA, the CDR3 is TGCAGCGTTGATGAGGGACAGGGTGGTGGAAACACCATATATTTT. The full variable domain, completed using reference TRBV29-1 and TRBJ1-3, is SAVISQKPSRDICQRGTSLTIQCQVDSQVTMMFWYRQQPGQSLTLIATANQGSEATYESGFVIDKFPISRPNLTFSTLTVSNMSPEDSSIYLCSVDEGQGGGNTIYFGEGSWLTVV.

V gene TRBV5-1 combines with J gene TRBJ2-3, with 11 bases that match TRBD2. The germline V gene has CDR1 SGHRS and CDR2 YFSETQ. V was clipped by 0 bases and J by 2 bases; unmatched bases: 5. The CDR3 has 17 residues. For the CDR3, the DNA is TGCGCCAGCAGCTTGGGGGGGACTAGCGGCTACACAGATACGCAGTATTTT. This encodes CASSLGGTSGYTDTQYF.

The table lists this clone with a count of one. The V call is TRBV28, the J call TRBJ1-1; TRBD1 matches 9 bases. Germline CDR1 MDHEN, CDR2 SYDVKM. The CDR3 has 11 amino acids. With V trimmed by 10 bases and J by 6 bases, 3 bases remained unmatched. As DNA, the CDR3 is TGTGCCACACACAGGGGGCCTGAAGCTTTCTTT. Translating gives CATHRGPEAFF.

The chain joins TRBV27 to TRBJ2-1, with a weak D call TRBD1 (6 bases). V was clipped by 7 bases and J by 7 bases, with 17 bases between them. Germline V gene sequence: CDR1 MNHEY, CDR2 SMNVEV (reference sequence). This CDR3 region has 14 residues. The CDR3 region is CASTPLGGVNEQFF. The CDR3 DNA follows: TGTGCCAGCACCCCCTTAGGGGGAGTGAATGAGCAGTTCTTC.

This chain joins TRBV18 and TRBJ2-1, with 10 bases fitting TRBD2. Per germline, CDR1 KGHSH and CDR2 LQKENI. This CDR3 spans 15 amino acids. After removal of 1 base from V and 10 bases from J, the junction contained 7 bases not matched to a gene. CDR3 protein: CASSPLDSGRIEQFF. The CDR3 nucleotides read TGTGCCAGCTCACCACTAGATAGCGGGAGGATCGAGCAGTTCTTC.

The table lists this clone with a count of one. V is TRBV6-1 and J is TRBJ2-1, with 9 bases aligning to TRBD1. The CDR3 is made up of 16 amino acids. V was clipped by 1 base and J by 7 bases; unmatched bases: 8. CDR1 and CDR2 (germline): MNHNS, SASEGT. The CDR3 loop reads CASSEVTGGARNEQFF. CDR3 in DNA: TGTGCCAGCAGTGAAGTAACAGGGGGCGCGAGAAATGAGCAGTTCTTC.

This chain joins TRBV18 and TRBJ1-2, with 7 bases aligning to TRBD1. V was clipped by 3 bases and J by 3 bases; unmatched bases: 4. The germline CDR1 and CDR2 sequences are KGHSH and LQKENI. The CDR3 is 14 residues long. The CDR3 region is CASSPGQDHYGYTF. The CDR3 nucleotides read TGTGCCAGCTCACCCGGACAGGATCACTATGGCTACACCTTC.

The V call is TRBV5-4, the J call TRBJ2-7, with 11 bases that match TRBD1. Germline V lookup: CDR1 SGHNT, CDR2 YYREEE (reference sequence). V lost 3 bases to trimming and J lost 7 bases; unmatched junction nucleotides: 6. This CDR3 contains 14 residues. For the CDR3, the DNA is TGTGCCAGCAGCTCGGACAGGGGGCAAGGGGAGCAGTACTTC. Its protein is CASSSDRGQGEQYF.

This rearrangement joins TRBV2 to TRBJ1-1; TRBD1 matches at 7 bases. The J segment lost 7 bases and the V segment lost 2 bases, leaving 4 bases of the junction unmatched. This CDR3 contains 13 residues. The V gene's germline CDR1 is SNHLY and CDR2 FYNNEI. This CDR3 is CASSEQAGGEAFF. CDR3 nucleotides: TGTGCCAGCAGTGAACAGGCAGGGGGTGAAGCTTTCTTT.

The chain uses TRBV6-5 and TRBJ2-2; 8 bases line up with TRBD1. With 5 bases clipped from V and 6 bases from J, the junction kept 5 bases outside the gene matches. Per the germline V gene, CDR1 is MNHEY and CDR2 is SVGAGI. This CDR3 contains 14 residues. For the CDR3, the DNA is TGTGCCAGCAGTAAGACAGGGGTGGCCGGGGAGCTGTTTTTT. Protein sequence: CASSKTGVAGELFF.

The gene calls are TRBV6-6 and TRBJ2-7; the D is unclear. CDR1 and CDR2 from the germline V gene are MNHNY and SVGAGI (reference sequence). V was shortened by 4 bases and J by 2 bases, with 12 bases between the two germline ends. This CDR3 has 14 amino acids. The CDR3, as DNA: TGTGCCAGCAGTTTCGACACCCTGACCTACGAGCAGTACTTC. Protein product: CASSFDTLTYEQYF.

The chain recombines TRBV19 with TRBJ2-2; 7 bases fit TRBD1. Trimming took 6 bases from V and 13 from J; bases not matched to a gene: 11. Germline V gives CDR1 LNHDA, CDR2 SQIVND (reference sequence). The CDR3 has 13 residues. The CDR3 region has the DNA TGTGCCAGTAGGCTTGACAGGGATCAGCTGCTGTTTTTT. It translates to CASRLDRDQLLFF.

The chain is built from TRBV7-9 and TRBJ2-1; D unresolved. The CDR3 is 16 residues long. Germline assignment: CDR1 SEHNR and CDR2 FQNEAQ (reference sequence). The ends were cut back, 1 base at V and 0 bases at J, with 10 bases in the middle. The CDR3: CASSLELPSSYNEQFF. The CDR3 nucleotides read TGTGCCAGCAGCTTAGAACTGCCTAGCTCCTACAATGAGCAGTTCTTC. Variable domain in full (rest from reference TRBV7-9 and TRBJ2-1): DTGVSQNPRHKITKRGQNVTFRCDPISEHNRLYWYRQTLGQGPEFLTYFQNEAQLEKSRLLSDRFSAERPKGSFSTLEIQRTEQGDSAMYLCASSLELPSSYNEQFFGPGTRLTVL.

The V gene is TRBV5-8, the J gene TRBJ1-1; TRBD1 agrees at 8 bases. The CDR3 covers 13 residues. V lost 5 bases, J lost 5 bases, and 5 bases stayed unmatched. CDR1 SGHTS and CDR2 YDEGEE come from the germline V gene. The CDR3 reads CASRRQGRTEAFF. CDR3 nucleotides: TGTGCCAGCAGACGACAGGGGAGAACTGAAGCTTTCTTT.

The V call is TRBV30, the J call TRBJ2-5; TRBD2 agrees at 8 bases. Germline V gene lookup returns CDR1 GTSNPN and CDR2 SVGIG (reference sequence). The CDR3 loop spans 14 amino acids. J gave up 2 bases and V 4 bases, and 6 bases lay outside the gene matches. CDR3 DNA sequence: TGTGCCTGGAAAAGACTAGCGAAACAAGAGACCCAGTACTTC. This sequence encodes CAWKRLAKQETQYF.

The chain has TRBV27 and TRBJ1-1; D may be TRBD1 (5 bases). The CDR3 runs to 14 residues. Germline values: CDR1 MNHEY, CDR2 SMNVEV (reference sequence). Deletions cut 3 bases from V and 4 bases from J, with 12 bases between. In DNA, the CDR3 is TGTGCCAGCAGTTTCCGGGCCGGGGCCACTGAAGCTTTCTTT. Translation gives CASSFRAGATEAFF.

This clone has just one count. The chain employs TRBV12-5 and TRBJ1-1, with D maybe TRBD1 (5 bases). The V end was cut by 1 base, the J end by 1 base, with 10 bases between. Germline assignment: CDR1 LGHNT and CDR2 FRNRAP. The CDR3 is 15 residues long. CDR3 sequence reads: CASGLGGDRNTEAFF. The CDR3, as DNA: TGTGCTAGTGGTTTGGGGGGGGATAGGAACACTGAAGCTTTCTTT.